What follows are 30 T cell receptor beta chains derived from one specimen sequenced in a study of Ad26.COV2.S vaccination and SARS-CoV-2 variants (dated by TCRdb to 2020 to 2023). Per the publication, the treatment or condition label means: roughly 19 received Ad26.COV2.S at low or high dose, single or two shots; about 5 received placebo; per-sample allocation not given. For vaccine and placebo recipients, repertoires were sequenced using samples collected on day 63 after the first injection. The library was prepared using the immunoSEQ multiplex PCR assay. Not all clones reach the TCRdb copy of this immuneACCESS table, which keeps in-frame sequences only. Checked studies attribute under half of the gap to unresolved V genes and leave the rest unexplained. The sample profile shows 360,000 or so clones; 89% of them were found once. The ten biggest clones cover about 2% of the sample. This sample comprised peripheral blood, obtained in a trial of Ad26.COV2.S vaccine versus placebo. The receptors originated from a person aged 18-60 years who received the Ad26.COV2.S COVID-19 vaccine or a placebo.

This clone was counted only a few times. This sequence joins TRBV28 and TRBJ2-4; 8 bases are shared with TRBD1. Per the germline V gene, CDR1 is MDHEN and CDR2 is SYDVKM. This CDR3 spans 16 amino acids. J lost 5 bases, V lost 1 base, and 7 bases had no gene match. CDR3 DNA: TGTGCCAGCAGTTTATACAGGGGGAGTCTGGAAAACATTCAGTACTTC. Amino acid sequence: CASSLYRGSLENIQYF.

The chain has TRBV4-1 and TRBJ2-5; 12 bases are a match to TRBD1. Germline CDR1 and CDR2: MGHRA and YSYEKL. The CDR3 is made up of 16 amino acids. V lost 0 bases and J lost 5; bases outside the gene matches: 4. The CDR3: CASSQDPGQGAETQYF. The CDR3 bases are TGCGCCAGCAGCCAAGACCCGGGACAGGGGGCGGAGACCCAGTACTTC.

The CDR3 coding sequence is TGTGCCAGCAGCTTATCCCCCCCGTGGGCAATCTCCTACAATGAGCAGTTCTTC. Its protein is CASSLSPPWAISYNEQFF. The J gene is TRBJ2-1, the V gene TRBV11-2, with no clear D. The germline V and J ends were trimmed by 2 bases and 0 bases, with 17 bases remaining between them. The CDR3 runs 18 residues. Germline CDR1 is SGHAT and CDR2 is FQNNGV.

The chain is built from TRBV18 and TRBJ1-1; 9 positions agree with TRBD1. This CDR3 comprises 15 residues. Germline CDR1 is KGHSH and CDR2 is LQKENI. Trimming removed 6 bases from V and 1 base from J; junction bases left unmatched: 6. CDR3: CASSTGTGSNTEAFF. The CDR3 DNA follows: TGTGCCAGCTCGACCGGGACAGGGTCGAACACTGAAGCTTTCTTT.

The chain combines TRBV5-4 with TRBJ1-6; D gene ambiguous. CDR3 length: 15 amino acids. The germline gives CDR1 SGHNT, CDR2 YYREEE (reference sequence). Trimming stripped 2 bases from V and 0 bases from J, with 6 bases between. The CDR3 DNA reads TGTGCCAGCAGCTTAGGGAGCTCCTATAATTCACCCCTCCACTTT. The encoded protein is CASSLGSSYNSPLHF.

In nucleotides, the CDR3 is TGCAGCGTGGGAACAGGGTCCGGCACTGAAGCTTTCTTT. The encoded protein is CSVGTGSGTEAFF. The genes are TRBV29-1 and TRBJ1-1; D possibly corresponds to TRBD1 (6 bases). Germline V gives CDR1 SQVTM, CDR2 ANQGSEA. V lost 6 bases and J 4 bases, leaving 15 bases between the germline ends. The CDR3 contains 13 residues.

This clone was seen more than once but under ten times. J is TRBJ2-2 and V is TRBV6-4; perhaps TRBD2 as D (6 bases). Trimming stripped 0 bases from V and 1 base from J, with 9 bases between. Germline V gives CDR1 MRHNA, CDR2 SNTAGT. This CDR3 has 16 residues. In nucleotides, the CDR3 is TGTGCCAGCAGTGACTCGAGTAGCGGGAACACCGGGGAGCTGTTTTTT. The encoded protein is CASSDSSSGNTGELFF.

The chain joins TRBV11-2 to TRBJ1-1; the D gene is possibly TRBD1 (5 bases). The CDR3 sequence is 14 residues long. Germline V gives CDR1 SGHAT, CDR2 FQNNGV. Trimming shortened V by 2 bases and J by 12 bases, and 19 bases separated the two germline ends. CDR3 loop: CASSLSDSRGMSFF. CDR3 DNA: TGTGCCAGCAGCTTAAGTGATTCCCGGGGCATGTCTTTCTTT.

This clone appeared a single time. This sequence joins TRBV7-2 and TRBJ2-1, with 9 bases matching TRBD2. V lost 1 base and J lost 4; bases outside the gene matches: 8. CDR3 length equals 17 residues. Germline V lookup: CDR1 SGHTA, CDR2 FQGNSA. CDR3 in amino acids: CASSLEAGGPGYNEQFF. The DNA for the CDR3 is TGTGCCAGCAGCTTAGAGGCGGGAGGGCCGGGGTACAATGAGCAGTTCTTC.

The chain combines TRBV6-4 with TRBJ1-4, with D possibly TRBD1 on 5 matching bases. V gave up 5 bases and J gave up 0 bases, with 7 bases separating them. The CDR3 extends over 14 amino acids. CDR1 is MRHNA and CDR2 is SNTAGT in the germline V gene. This CDR3 reads CASSQTATNEKLFF. The CDR3 coding sequence is TGTGCCAGCAGTCAGACAGCAACTAATGAAAAACTGTTTTTT.

DNA of the CDR3: TGTGCCAGCAGCCCCCTCGGGTCCTCCTCCATGAACACTGAAGCTTTCTTT. Translation: CASSPLGSSSMNTEAFF. This chain links TRBV28 with TRBJ1-1, with D hard to call. V was shortened by 6 bases and J by 0 bases, with 20 bases between the two germline ends. Germline V gene data show CDR1 as MDHEN and CDR2 as SYDVKM. This CDR3 is built from 17 residues.

As for this clone: This specimen includes other DNA sequences encoding the same CDR3. The chain recombines TRBV30 with TRBJ1-5; D possibly corresponds to TRBD1 (5 bases). With 0 bases removed from V and 2 bases from J, the gap between germline ends came to 5 bases. The CDR3 spans 13 residues. From germline, CDR1 is GTSNPN and CDR2 SVGIG (reference sequence). CDR3 loop: CAWSVGGNQPQHF. In DNA form, the CDR3 reads TGTGCCTGGAGTGTAGGGGGCAATCAGCCCCAGCATTTT.

There are a few counts of this clone. Other nucleotide sequences in the sample specify the same CDR3. The chain carries TRBV2 and TRBJ1-5; perhaps TRBD1 as D (5 bases). This CDR3 contains 12 residues. Trimming took 6 bases from V and 6 from J, leaving 9 bases between them. Germline V gene lookup returns CDR1 SNHLY and CDR2 FYNNEI. CDR3 sequence (DNA): TGTGCCAGCAGGGGGCGGGGTCAGCCCCAGCATTTT. Its protein product is CASRGRGQPQHF.

The genes are TRBV2 and TRBJ2-2; TRBD1 is a possible D gene (6 bases). Between the trimmed V and J ends, which lost 6 bases and 4 bases, there was a span of 18 bases. The CDR3 contains 16 residues. Per the germline V gene, CDR1 is SNHLY and CDR2 is FYNNEI. CDR3 amino acids: CASSSRGSTGTGELFF. The CDR3 nucleotides are TGTGCCAGCAGCTCTAGGGGGTCAACGGGCACCGGGGAGCTGTTTTTT.

The chain couples TRBV7-8 to TRBJ1-3; D is undetermined. Germline V gene data show CDR1 as SGHVS and CDR2 as FQNEAQ. The V end lost 5 bases, the J end lost 0 bases, and 14 bases lay between the germline ends. This CDR3 has 16 amino acids. As DNA, the CDR3 is TGTGCCAGCAGCCGAGACGGATCGAACTCTGGAAACACCATATATTTT. Its translation: CASSRDGSNSGNTIYF.

V is TRBV4-3 and J is TRBJ2-1; no clear D gene. Trimming shortened V by 2 bases and J by 4 bases, and 6 bases separated the two germline ends. The CDR3 is 13 residues long. Germline V lookup: CDR1 LGHNA, CDR2 YSLEER. The chain's CDR3 is CASSQYLYNEQFF. The CDR3 DNA reads as TGCGCCAGCAGCCAATACTTATACAATGAGCAGTTCTTC.

V and J are TRBV7-2 and TRBJ2-1; 11 bases line up with TRBD2. V dropped 1 base and J dropped 4; count of bases not matched to a gene: 9. Germline V gives CDR1 SGHTA, CDR2 FQGNSA. The CDR3 runs to 18 residues. CDR3 coding DNA: TGTGCCAGCAGCTTAGACTGGTCTAGCGGGAGGACATACAATGAGCAGTTCTTC. Its translation is CASSLDWSSGRTYNEQFF.

The chain recombines TRBV28 with TRBJ1-4, with TRBD1 identical over 8 bases. The CDR3 is 14 residues long. Germline CDR1 and CDR2: MDHEN and SYDVKM. V was clipped by 5 bases and J by 7 bases; unmatched bases: 6. The CDR3 DNA reads TGTGCCAGCAGTGTGGGGACAGGTAGTGAAAAACTGTTTTTT. Protein product: CASSVGTGSEKLFF. Together with reference TRBV28 and TRBJ1-4, the CDR3 gives the full variable domain: DVKVTQSSRYLVKRTGEKVFLECVQDMDHENMFWYRQDPGLGLRLIYFSYDVKMKEKGDIPEGYSVSREKKERFSLILESASTNQTSMYLCASSVGTGSEKLFFGSGTQLSVL.

This chain links TRBV11-3 with TRBJ2-1; 13 bases agree with TRBD2. Germline-derived CDR1 and CDR2 are SGHNT and YENEEA. The CDR3 spans 18 residues. Losses at the gene ends were 5 bases for V and 0 bases for J; bases not matched to a gene: 7. The CDR3 DNA is TGTGCCAGCAGCCCCGGGACTAGCGGGAAGAGCTCCTACAATGAGCAGTTCTTC. Translating it yields CASSPGTSGKSSYNEQFF.

The chain carries TRBV30 and TRBJ2-2; no clear D. The germline V gene has CDR1 GTSNPN and CDR2 SVGIG (reference sequence). This CDR3 comprises 15 residues. Trimming removed 0 bases from V and 2 bases from J, with 10 bases in between. The CDR3 DNA reads as TGTGCCTGGAGTGTACTCAAGGACAACACCGGGGAGCTGTTTTTT. Protein: CAWSVLKDNTGELFF.

This clone appeared once. The rearrangement links TRBV7-9 to TRBJ2-2, with D possibly being TRBD2 (6 bases). The CDR3 totals 16 residues. V dropped 5 bases and J dropped 1 base, with 14 bases sitting between them. From germline, CDR1 is SEHNR and CDR2 FQNEAQ (reference sequence). The CDR3 DNA sequence: TGTGCCAGCAGCGGGCGGCGGGAAGGGAACACCGGGGAGCTGTTTTTT. It yields the protein CASSGRREGNTGELFF.

The chain uses TRBV3-1 (or the pseudogene TRBV3-2) and TRBJ1-5; D unclear. CDR1 is LGHDT and CDR2 is YNNKEL in the germline V gene (reference sequence). The V and J ends lost 3 bases and 0 bases respectively, with 6 bases between them. CDR3 length equals 14 residues. The chain's CDR3 is CASSHYYSNQPQHF. The DNA for the CDR3 is TGTGCCAGCAGCCATTACTATAGCAATCAGCCCCAGCATTTT.

The chain couples TRBV7-9 to TRBJ1-4; D gene unclear. The CDR3 length is 15 residues. Per germline, CDR1 SEHNR and CDR2 FQNEAQ (reference sequence). V was shortened by 5 bases and J by 0 bases, with 10 bases between the two germline ends. CDR3 DNA sequence: TGTGCCAGCAGCCAAGAAGGAGCAACTAATGAAAAACTGTTTTTT. The encoded protein is CASSQEGATNEKLFF.

This sequence joins TRBV19 and TRBJ2-1; 13 nucleotides line up with TRBD2. Germline loops: CDR1 LNHDA, CDR2 SQIVND (reference sequence). The CDR3 spans 15 residues. The trim removed 3 bases at V and 9 bases at J, leaving 5 bases unmatched. The CDR3, as DNA: TGTGCCAGTAGTATCGGGACTAGCGGGAAAGGTGAGCAGTTCTTC. Protein: CASSIGTSGKGEQFF.

The genes are TRBV9 and TRBJ1-3, with no clear D. There are 15 residues in the CDR3. From germline, CDR1 is SGDLS and CDR2 YYNGEE. Trimming shortened V by 4 bases and J by 4 bases, and 15 bases separated the two germline ends. The CDR3 spells CASSPSGEPGNTIYF. CDR3 nucleotide sequence: TGTGCCAGCAGCCCTTCTGGGGAGCCGGGAAACACCATATATTTT.

The CDR3 DNA reads TGTGCCAGTAGTCTACCGGGCCTGAACACTGAAGCTTTCTTT. Translation: CASSLPGLNTEAFF. The genes are TRBV19 and TRBJ1-1; no definite D call. The CDR3 runs 14 residues. Germline V gene lookup returns CDR1 LNHDA and CDR2 SQIVND (reference sequence). V was shortened by 5 bases and J by 0 bases, with 10 bases between the two germline ends.

In DNA, the CDR3 is TGTGCCAGCAGTGAGAGAGGGACTAGCGGGAGAACCAATGAGCAGTTCTTC. Translation: CASSERGTSGRTNEQFF. The V call is TRBV21-1, the J call TRBJ2-1; the listed D gene, TRBD2, was not tested against the DNA. TRBV21-1 is shown as a pseudogene. This CDR3 comprises 17 residues.

The chain employs TRBV15 and TRBJ1-1; 9 positions match TRBD1. Germline values: CDR1 LNHNV, CDR2 YYDKDF (reference sequence). This CDR3 spans 15 amino acids. Germline trimming cut 2 bases from V and 5 bases from J; bases unmatched to any gene: 6. DNA of the CDR3: TGTGCCACCAGCAGATCACCGGGACAGGGAACTGAAGCTTTCTTT. Its protein product is CATSRSPGQGTEAFF.

J is TRBJ2-7 and V is TRBV11-2; D is possibly TRBD2 (6 bases). Trimming removed 5 bases at V and 2 bases at J, with 16 bases between. This CDR3 spans 15 amino acids. In germline, CDR1 is SGHAT, CDR2 FQNNGV. CDR3 in DNA: TGTGCCAGCAGCCGGGGCGCGGGGTCCCCCTACGAGCAGTACTTC. It yields the protein CASSRGAGSPYEQYF.

This chain joins TRBV28 and TRBJ1-2; D may be TRBD1 (5 bases). CDR3 length: 14 amino acids. Germline-derived CDR1 and CDR2 are MDHEN and SYDVKM. The germline V and J ends were trimmed by 3 bases and 4 bases, with 12 bases remaining between them. The CDR3, as DNA: TGTGCCAGCAGTTTTTCAGGGTGGGCCTATGGCTACACCTTC. It codes for CASSFSGWAYGYTF.